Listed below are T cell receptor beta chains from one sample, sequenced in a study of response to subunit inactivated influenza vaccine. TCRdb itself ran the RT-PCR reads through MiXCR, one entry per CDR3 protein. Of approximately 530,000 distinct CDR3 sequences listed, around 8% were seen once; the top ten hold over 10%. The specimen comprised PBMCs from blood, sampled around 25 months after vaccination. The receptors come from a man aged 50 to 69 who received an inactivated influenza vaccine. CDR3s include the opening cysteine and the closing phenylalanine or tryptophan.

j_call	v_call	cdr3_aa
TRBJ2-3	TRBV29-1	CSSSRQGSDTQYF
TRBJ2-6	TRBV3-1	CASSPAISGANVLTF
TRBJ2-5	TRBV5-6	CASSETSGLETQYF
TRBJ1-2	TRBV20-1	CSAQLTGFYGYTF
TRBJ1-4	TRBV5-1	CASSLGGTIATNEKLFF
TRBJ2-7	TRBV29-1	CSVVSGTYEQYF
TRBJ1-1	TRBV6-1	CASSEVVTGNTEAFF
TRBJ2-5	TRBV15	CATSDRIGHETQYF
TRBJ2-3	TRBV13	CASSPAVTDTQYF
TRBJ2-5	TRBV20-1	CSARDGRGERETQYF
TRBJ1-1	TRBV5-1	CASSSGPSYEAFF
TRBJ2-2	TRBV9	CASSAQREGEIRGTGELFF
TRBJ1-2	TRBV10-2	CASSETGVYGYTF
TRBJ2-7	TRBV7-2	CASSFASGSSAYEQYF
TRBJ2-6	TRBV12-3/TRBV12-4	CASSPPRGAFLGSGANVLTF
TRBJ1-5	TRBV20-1	CSARETAPGNQPQHF
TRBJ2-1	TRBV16	CASSQGTGNNEQFF
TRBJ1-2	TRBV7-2	CASRGQVSYGYTF
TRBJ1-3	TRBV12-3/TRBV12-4	CASSLGAGDPSGNTIYF
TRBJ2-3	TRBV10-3	CAISESDTQYF
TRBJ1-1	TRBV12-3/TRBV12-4	CASSSGTEDAFF
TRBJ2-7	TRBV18	CASSQGVGDRVTYEQYF
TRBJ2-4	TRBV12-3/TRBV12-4	CASSSLLAGGPNIQYF
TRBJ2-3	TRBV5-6	CASSLGATSTDTQYF
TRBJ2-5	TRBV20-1	CSALGQGRETQYF
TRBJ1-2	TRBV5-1	CASSPGQEAGGYTF
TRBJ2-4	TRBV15	CATSKEGTPQNIQYF
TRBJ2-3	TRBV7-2	CASNQNRGDTQYF
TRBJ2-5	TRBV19	CASRSWSGQETQYF
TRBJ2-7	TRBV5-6	CASSLATSGTYEQYF
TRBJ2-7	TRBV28	CASSLPSGRGYEQYF
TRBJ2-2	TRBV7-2	CASKLAGGNTGELFF
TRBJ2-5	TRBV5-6	CASSHTRTERAFGETQYF
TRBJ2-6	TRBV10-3	CAISDGTGLLRGANVLTF
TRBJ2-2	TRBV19	CAREGQGPNTGELFF
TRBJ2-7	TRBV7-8	CASSAASGTRYEQYF
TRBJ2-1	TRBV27	CASSLSRGVHEQFF
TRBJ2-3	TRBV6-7	CASGCGTGLGTDTQYF
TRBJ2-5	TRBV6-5	CASSYRISAETQYF
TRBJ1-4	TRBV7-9	CASSFKGQGATNEKLFF
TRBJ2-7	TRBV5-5	CASSLASGELKQYF
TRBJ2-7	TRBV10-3	CAIQSLAGSSEQYF
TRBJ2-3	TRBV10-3	CAISDELAGSTDTQYF
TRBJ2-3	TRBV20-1	CSARRETSSLTDTQYF
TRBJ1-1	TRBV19	CASSMPGRRTEAFF
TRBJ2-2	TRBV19	CASNGVANTGELFF
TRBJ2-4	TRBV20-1	CSAREGPDHNIQYF
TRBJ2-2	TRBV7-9	CASRAIRGTGELFF
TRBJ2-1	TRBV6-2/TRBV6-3	CASSYPGLAGSNEQFF